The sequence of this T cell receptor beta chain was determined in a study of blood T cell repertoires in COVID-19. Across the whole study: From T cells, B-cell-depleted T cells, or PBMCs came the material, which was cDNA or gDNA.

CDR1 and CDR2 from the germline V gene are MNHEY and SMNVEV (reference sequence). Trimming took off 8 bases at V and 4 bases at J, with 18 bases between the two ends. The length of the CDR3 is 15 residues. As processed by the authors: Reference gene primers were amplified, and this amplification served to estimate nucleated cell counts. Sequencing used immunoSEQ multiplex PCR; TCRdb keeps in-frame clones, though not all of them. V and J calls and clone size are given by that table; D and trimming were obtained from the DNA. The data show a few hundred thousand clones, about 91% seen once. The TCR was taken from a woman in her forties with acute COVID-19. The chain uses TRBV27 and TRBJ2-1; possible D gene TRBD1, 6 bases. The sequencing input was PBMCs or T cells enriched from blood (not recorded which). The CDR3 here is CASALTGQIYNEQFF. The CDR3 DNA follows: TGTGCCAGCGCTTTGACGGGACAAATATACAATGAGCAGTTCTTC.